The T cell receptor (beta chain) under discussion was sequenced for a study of blood T cell repertoires in COVID-19. Residents of 24 US areas, aged roughly 18 to 89 years, made up the participants. Two negative PCRs, clearance, or symptom resolution had been documented for recovered Cohort 3 donors. Clones were read by immunoSEQ multiplex PCR, and TCRdb kept only the in-frame ones, dropping some. The sample holds over 200,000 clones, roughly 85% seen once. Sequenced input: PBMCs or T cells enriched from blood (not recorded which). This receptor was taken from a man aged 35 to 55 who had recovered from COVID-19.

CDR3 protein: CASSWDRRGSEQFF. In DNA form, the CDR3 reads TGTGCCAGCAGCTGGGACAGAAGAGGTAGTGAGCAGTTCTTC. The chain recombines TRBV11-1 with TRBJ2-1, with 7 nucleotides matching TRBD1. The germline gives CDR1 SGHAT, CDR2 FQDESV (reference sequence). This CDR3 is built from 14 residues. Germline trimming cut 4 bases from V and 9 bases from J; bases unmatched to any gene: 9.